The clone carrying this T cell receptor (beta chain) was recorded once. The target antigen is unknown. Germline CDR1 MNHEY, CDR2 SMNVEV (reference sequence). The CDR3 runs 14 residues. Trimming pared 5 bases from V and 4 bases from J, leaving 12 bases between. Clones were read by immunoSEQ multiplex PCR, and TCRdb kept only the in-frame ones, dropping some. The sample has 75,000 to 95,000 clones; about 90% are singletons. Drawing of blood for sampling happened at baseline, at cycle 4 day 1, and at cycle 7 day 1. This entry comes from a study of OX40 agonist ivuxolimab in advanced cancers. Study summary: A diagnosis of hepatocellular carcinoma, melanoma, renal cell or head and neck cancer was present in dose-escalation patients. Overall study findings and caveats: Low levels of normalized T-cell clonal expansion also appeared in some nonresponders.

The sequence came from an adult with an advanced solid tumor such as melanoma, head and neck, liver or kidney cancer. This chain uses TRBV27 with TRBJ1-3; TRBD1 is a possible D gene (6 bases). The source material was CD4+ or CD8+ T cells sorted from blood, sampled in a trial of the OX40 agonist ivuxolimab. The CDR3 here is CASSPQGGGNTIYF. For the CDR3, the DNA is TGTGCCAGCAGTCCACAGGGAGGCGGAAACACCATATATTTT.